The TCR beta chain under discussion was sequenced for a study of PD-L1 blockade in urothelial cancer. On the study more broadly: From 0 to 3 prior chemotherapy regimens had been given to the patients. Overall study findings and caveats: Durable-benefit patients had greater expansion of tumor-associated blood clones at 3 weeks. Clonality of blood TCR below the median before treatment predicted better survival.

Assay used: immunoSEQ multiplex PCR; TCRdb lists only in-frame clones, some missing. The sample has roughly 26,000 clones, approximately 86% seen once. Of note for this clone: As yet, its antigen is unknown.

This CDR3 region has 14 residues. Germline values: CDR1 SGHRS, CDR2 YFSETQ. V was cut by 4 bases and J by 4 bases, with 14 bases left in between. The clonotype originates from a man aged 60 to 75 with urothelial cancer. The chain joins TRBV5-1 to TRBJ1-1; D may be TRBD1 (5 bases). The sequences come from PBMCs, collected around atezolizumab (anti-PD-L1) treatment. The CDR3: CASSQGRFGTEAFF. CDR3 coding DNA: TGCGCCAGCAGCCAGGGTAGGTTCGGCACTGAAGCTTTCTTT.